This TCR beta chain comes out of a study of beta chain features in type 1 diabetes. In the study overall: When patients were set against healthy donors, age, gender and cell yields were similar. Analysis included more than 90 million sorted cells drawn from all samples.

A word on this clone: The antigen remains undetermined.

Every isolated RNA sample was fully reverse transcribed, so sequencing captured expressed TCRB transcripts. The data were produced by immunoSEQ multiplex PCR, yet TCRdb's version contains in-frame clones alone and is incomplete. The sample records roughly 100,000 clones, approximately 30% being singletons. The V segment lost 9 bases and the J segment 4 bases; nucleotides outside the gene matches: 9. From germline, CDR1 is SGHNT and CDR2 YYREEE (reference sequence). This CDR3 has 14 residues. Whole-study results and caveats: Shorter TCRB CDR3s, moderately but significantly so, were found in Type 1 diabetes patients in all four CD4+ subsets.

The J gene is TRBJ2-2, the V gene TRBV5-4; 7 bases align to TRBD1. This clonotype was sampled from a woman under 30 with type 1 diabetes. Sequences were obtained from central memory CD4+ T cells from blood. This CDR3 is CATSRTGATGELFF. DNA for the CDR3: TGTGCCACTTCTAGGACAGGCGCCACCGGGGAGCTGTTTTTT.